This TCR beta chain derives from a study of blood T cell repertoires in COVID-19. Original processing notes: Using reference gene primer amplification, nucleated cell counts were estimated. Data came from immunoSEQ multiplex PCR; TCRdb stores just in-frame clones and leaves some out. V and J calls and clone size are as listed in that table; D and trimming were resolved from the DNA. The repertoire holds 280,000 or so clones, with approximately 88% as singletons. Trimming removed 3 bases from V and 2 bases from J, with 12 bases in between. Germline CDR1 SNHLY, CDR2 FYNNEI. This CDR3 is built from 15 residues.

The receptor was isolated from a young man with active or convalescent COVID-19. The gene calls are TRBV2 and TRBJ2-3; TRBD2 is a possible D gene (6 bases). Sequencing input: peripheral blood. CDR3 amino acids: CASSEFPRDTDTQYF. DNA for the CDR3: TGTGCCAGCAGTGAGTTCCCGCGGGACACAGATACGCAGTATTTT.